These 29 T cell receptor beta chains share one sample of origin, sequenced in a study of blood T cells in healthy people across ages. A second PCR, run for 7 to 11 cycles, used a sample-barcoded 5' primer plus a J-beta primer mix. Each CDR3 protein gets one entry after TCRdb re-called the 5' RACE reads with MiXCR. The table has just over 1 million distinct CDR3 sequences, 40% to 55% seen once. Sequencing used blood. The source is an older woman in good health.

The chain joins TRBV2 to TRBJ2-7; 9 nucleotides agree with TRBD1. The better agreement between TRBJ2-1 and the DNA end casts doubt on the J call. Per the germline V gene, CDR1 is SNHLY and CDR2 is FYNNEI. The CDR3 has 14 residues. The CDR3 loop reads CASRTGGVYNEQFF. The CDR3 DNA reads as TGTGCCAGCAGAACAGGGGGCGTCTACAATGAGCAGTTCTTC.

The chain uses TRBV18 and TRBJ2-1; the match to TRBD1 covers 7 bases. The length of the CDR3 is 17 residues. The junction had 15 bases not matched to a gene; V was cut back by 5 bases and J by 5 bases. Germline CDR1 is KGHSH and CDR2 is LQKENI. This chain's CDR3 is CASSARTGIILDNEQFF. The CDR3 DNA is TGTGCCAGCTCAGCGCGGACAGGTATAATTTTGGACAATGAGCAGTTCTTC.

This clonotype was found a few times. Given a much more abundant clone one base away, this may be a read error. The chain combines TRBV29-1 with TRBJ2-1; D is unclear. Looked up from germline, CDR1 is SQVTM and CDR2 is ANQGSEA. V was clipped by 4 bases and J by 8 bases, with 3 bases between them. The CDR3 loop spans 9 amino acids. The CDR3 is CSVGYEQFF. The CDR3 DNA reads TGCAGCGTTGGCTATGAGCAGTTCTTC.

This chain links TRBV5-6 with TRBJ1-2; D uncertain. Trimming took off 2 bases at V and 3 bases at J, with 14 bases between the two ends. The CDR3 has 15 amino acids. In germline, CDR1 is SGHDT, CDR2 YYEEEE. The CDR3 region is CASSFPSLGDYGYTF. The CDR3 bases are TGTGCCAGCAGCTTCCCTTCCCTCGGGGACTATGGCTACACCTTC. The full variable domain, with the rest looked up from reference TRBV5-6 and TRBJ1-2, is DAGVTQSPTHLIKTRGQQVTLRCSPKSGHDTVSWYQQALGQGPQFIFQYYEEEERQRGNFPDRFSGHQFPNYSSELNVNALLLGDSALYLCASSFPSLGDYGYTFGSGTRLTVV.

The chain recombines TRBV6-5 with TRBJ2-7, with TRBD1 as a possible D gene (6 bases). With 7 bases removed from V and 0 bases from J, the gap between germline ends came to 13 bases. Germline CDR1 reads MNHEY; CDR2 reads SVGAGI. CDR3 length: 14 amino acids. The CDR3 sequence is CASKRTDPSYEQYF. CDR3 coding DNA: TGTGCCAGCAAACGGACAGACCCCTCCTACGAGCAGTACTTC.

The chain carries TRBV7-9 and TRBJ2-5; 10 nucleotides agree with TRBD2. In germline, CDR1 is SEHNR, CDR2 FQNEAQ (reference sequence). With 1 base clipped from V and 1 base from J, the junction kept 6 bases outside the gene matches. There are 17 residues in the CDR3. This CDR3 reads CASSLGSSGRLQETQYF. CDR3 sequence (DNA): TGTGCCAGCAGCTTAGGTTCTAGCGGGAGACTCCAAGAGACCCAGTACTTC. Full variable domain (rest looked up from reference TRBV7-9 and TRBJ2-5): DTGVSQNPRHKITKRGQNVTFRCDPISEHNRLYWYRQTLGQGPEFLTYFQNEAQLEKSRLLSDRFSAERPKGSFSTLEIQRTEQGDSAMYLCASSLGSSGRLQETQYFGPGTRLLVL.

This clonotype came up many times. The CDR3 spells CASSLTSAQETQYF. The CDR3, as DNA: TGCGCCAGCAGCTTAACTAGCGCCCAAGAGACCCAGTACTTC. The J gene is TRBJ2-5, the V gene TRBV5-1; 7 bases are shared with TRBD2. With 2 bases clipped from V and 1 base from J, the junction kept 2 bases outside the gene matches. Per the germline V gene, CDR1 is SGHRS and CDR2 is YFSETQ. CDR3 length equals 14 residues.

Concerning this clonotype: One junction end does not reproduce the germline sequence, and a read error may be involved. This sequence joins TRBV4-1 and TRBJ2-5; D not resolved. The CDR3 spans 14 residues. Germline CDR1 is MGHRA and CDR2 is YSYEKL. The CDR3 region has the DNA TGCGCCAGCCGCCAAGAGGACGGGTTGAGGACCCAGTACTTC. This sequence encodes CASRQEDGLRTQYF.

The V call is TRBV5-6, the J call TRBJ2-4; 9 bases match TRBD1. After removal of 0 bases from V and 7 bases from J, the junction contained 5 bases not matched to a gene. The CDR3 extends over 15 amino acids. CDR1 and CDR2 from the germline V gene are SGHDT and YYEEEE. Here the CDR3 DNA reads TGTGCCAGCAGCTTGGGGACAGGGGCATCCAACATTCAGTACTTC. The encoded protein is CASSLGTGASNIQYF.

Many counts were recorded for this clonotype. The genes are TRBV11-2 and TRBJ2-1; TRBD1 agrees at 7 bases. The CDR3 is 10 amino acids. Looked up from germline, CDR1 is SGHAT and CDR2 is FQNNGV. After removal of 6 bases from V and 15 bases from J, the junction contained 5 bases not matched to a gene. CDR3 protein: CASSNGQAFF. CDR3 DNA sequence: TGTGCCAGCAGTAATGGACAGGCGTTCTTC. The variable domain in full, with the rest retrieved from reference TRBV11-2 and TRBJ2-1, is EAGVAQSPRYKIIEKRQSVAFWCNPISGHATLYWYQQILGQGPKLLIQFQNNGVVDDSQLPKDRFSAERLKGVDSTLKIQPAKLEDSAVYLCASSNGQAFFGPGTRLTVL.

CDR3 protein: CSVEAPSTSERIYEQYF. The CDR3 DNA is TGCAGCGTTGAAGCCCCTTCAACTAGCGAGAGAATCTACGAGCAGTACTTC. The chain couples TRBV29-1 to TRBJ2-4, with TRBD2 matching over 7 bases. The DNA end favors TRBJ2-7, so the J call may be wrong. CDR3 length: 17 residues. Per the germline V gene, CDR1 is SQVTM and CDR2 is ANQGSEA.

This chain connects TRBV2 to TRBJ2-1; 8 nucleotides agree with TRBD2. CDR3 length equals 15 residues. The ends lost 8 bases at V and 5 bases at J; junction bases unmatched: 11. Looked up from germline, CDR1 is SNHLY and CDR2 is FYNNEI. This CDR3 reads CASGYSGTRNNEQFF. The CDR3 DNA follows: TGTGCCAGCGGCTACTCTGGGACTAGAAACAATGAGCAGTTCTTC.

The chain carries TRBV4-2 and TRBJ2-4; 9 nucleotides align to TRBD2. This CDR3 comprises 21 residues. CDR1 is LGHNA and CDR2 is YNFKEQ in the germline V gene. The V and J ends lost 4 bases and 0 bases, in that order; junction bases with no gene match: 19. The CDR3 DNA sequence: TGTGCCAGCAGCCGCCTTAGCGGGAGCGGAGGGATTAGGATAGCCAAAAACATTCAGTACTTC. The encoded protein is CASSRLSGSGGIRIAKNIQYF.

V gene TRBV14 combines with J gene TRBJ2-3; tentative D call: TRBD1 (5 bases). Germline lookup yields CDR1 SGHDN and CDR2 FVKESK. V was trimmed by 10 bases and J by 2 bases, leaving 16 bases between them. The CDR3 runs 14 residues. As DNA, the CDR3 is TGTGCCACAAGAGACAGCCTGCTCACAGATACGCAGTATTTT. Residues: CATRDSLLTDTQYF.

This clonotype occurred a few times. The chain is built from TRBV20-1 and TRBJ2-1; D uncertain. Trimming stripped 5 bases from V and 2 bases from J, with 13 bases between. The CDR3 has 14 amino acids. The germline CDR1 and CDR2 sequences are DFQATT and SNEGSKA (reference sequence). CDR3 protein: CSALPPAAYNEQFF. In nucleotides, the CDR3 is TGCAGTGCTCTCCCACCGGCAGCCTACAATGAGCAGTTCTTC.

This chain joins TRBV3-1 and TRBJ2-4; possible D gene TRBD2, 6 bases. TRBJ2-7 matches the DNA end more closely, so the J call is doubtful. The germline gives CDR1 LGHDT, CDR2 YNNKEL (reference sequence). The CDR3 totals 15 residues. CDR3 nucleotide sequence: TGTGCCAGCAGCCAAGAGCCCGGGGGTCGAGGCGAGCAGTACTTC. Translating it yields CASSQEPGGRGEQYF.

J is TRBJ2-5 and V is TRBV10-1; D unclear. Per germline, CDR1 WNHNN and CDR2 SYGVQD (reference sequence). Trimming removed 3 bases at V and 11 bases at J, with 25 bases between. The CDR3 spans 16 residues. CDR3 sequence: CASSEISAGKPNEQYF. The CDR3 DNA is TGCGCCAGCAGTGAAATAAGCGCTGGGAAACCCAATGAGCAGTACTTC.

The rearrangement uses TRBV2 and TRBJ2-1, with D unclear. V was pared by 7 bases and J by 8 bases, with 9 bases between. The CDR3 contains 11 residues. Germline-derived CDR1 and CDR2 are SNHLY and FYNNEI. CDR3 DNA sequence: TGTGCCAGCAAATCTGACCATGAGCAGTTCTTC. Residues: CASKSDHEQFF.

The chain is built from TRBV7-8 and TRBJ2-2, with TRBD1 identical over 7 bases. Trimming took 4 bases from V and 6 from J; bases not matched to a gene: 2. The CDR3 is 13 residues long. CDR1 and CDR2 from the germline V gene are SGHVS and FQNEAQ. The CDR3 bases are TGTGCCAGCAGCTATGACAGGGCCGGGGAGCTGTTTTTT. Its translation is CASSYDRAGELFF.

As regards this clonotype: Because the CDR3's place on the DNA is in doubt, the DNA is left out and the CDR3 is given as listed by TCRdb. The rearrangement joins TRBV11-1 to TRBJ2-6; TRBD1, the table's D call, was not compared with the DNA. Germline V gene data show CDR1 as SGHAT and CDR2 as FQDESV (reference sequence). Ends included, the CDR3 has 22 residues. The CDR3 sequence: CASSRGQSYEQYFGAGANVLTF.

The V gene is TRBV2, the J gene TRBJ1-2, with D possibly matching TRBD1 (5 bases). Trimming left V 3 bases short and J 4 bases short, with 21 bases between. The V gene's germline CDR1 is SNHLY and CDR2 FYNNEI. CDR3 size: 17 residues. CDR3 residues: CASSESSGLAPPYGYTF. The CDR3 bases are TGTGCCAGCAGTGAGTCGTCAGGGCTTGCCCCTCCCTATGGCTACACCTTC.

Only a few counts were recorded for this clonotype. The chain combines TRBV2 with TRBJ2-7, with D possibly being TRBD1 or TRBD2 (5 bases each). Between the trimmed V and J ends, which lost 3 bases and 4 bases, there was a span of 16 bases. In germline, CDR1 is SNHLY, CDR2 FYNNEI. This CDR3 is 15 amino acids long. CDR3 amino acids: CASSERGSWIYEQYF. For the CDR3, the DNA is TGTGCCAGCAGTGAGAGGGGATCGTGGATATACGAGCAGTACTTC. Using reference TRBV2 and TRBJ2-7 for the parts outside the CDR3, the full variable domain is EPEVTQTPSHQVTQMGQEVILRCVPISNHLYFYWYRQILGQKVEFLVSFYNNEISEKSEIFDDQFSVERPDGSNFTLKIRSTKLEDSAMYFCASSERGSWIYEQYFGPGTRLTVT.

The rearrangement joins TRBV5-1 to TRBJ2-5; no clear D gene. Germline CDR1 reads SGHRS; CDR2 reads YFSETQ. The CDR3 loop spans 15 amino acids. V lost 4 bases and J 5 bases, leaving 18 bases between the germline ends. CDR3 region: CASSHLGGPWETQYF. CDR3 in DNA: TGCGCCAGCAGCCACTTGGGTGGTCCTTGGGAGACCCAGTACTTC.

This clonotype was detected ten times or more. CDR3 nucleotide sequence: TGCAGCGTTGCCCTTTCCTCAGATACGCAGTATTTT. Translating gives CSVALSSDTQYF. J is TRBJ2-3 and V is TRBV29-1, with D uncertain. Trimming stripped 4 bases from V and 4 bases from J, with 9 bases between. The CDR3 covers 12 residues. Per germline, CDR1 SQVTM and CDR2 ANQGSEA.

The chain uses TRBV20-1 and TRBJ2-7; TRBD2 matches 9 bases. J gave up 10 bases and V 7 bases, and 5 bases lay outside the gene matches. The CDR3 is made up of 10 amino acids. The germline V gene encodes CDR1 DFQATT and CDR2 SNEGSKA (reference sequence). The CDR3 nucleotides read TGCAGTGTGACTAGCGGAACCCAGTACTTC. Translation gives CSVTSGTQYF.

The chain recombines TRBV7-9 with TRBJ2-3; 9 nucleotides align to TRBD2. CDR3 length: 19 residues. The V and J ends lost 5 bases and 4 bases, in that order; junction bases with no gene match: 19. CDR1 and CDR2 (germline): SEHNR, FQNEAQ (reference sequence). The CDR3 sequence: CASSGVAGGPHTHPDTQYF. The CDR3 region has the DNA TGTGCCAGCAGCGGGGTTGCGGGAGGGCCGCACACCCATCCAGATACGCAGTATTTT.

V gene TRBV12-3 or TRBV12-4 combines with J gene TRBJ2-1; no definite D call. The length of the CDR3 is 14 residues. Trimming removed 7 bases from V and 5 bases from J, with 15 bases in between. The CDR3 coding sequence is TGTGCCAGCATTAACCTCGGTCAGCACAATGAGCAGTTCTTC. Protein: CASINLGQHNEQFF.

V is TRBV9 and J is TRBJ1-1; no clear D. Germline V gene data show CDR1 as SGDLS and CDR2 as YYNGEE. This CDR3 is 17 amino acids long. V was clipped by 0 bases and J by 1 base, with 16 bases between them. This CDR3 reads CASSVGGRRAPNTEAFF. CDR3 in DNA: TGTGCCAGCAGCGTAGGGGGTCGGAGGGCCCCGAACACTGAAGCTTTCTTT.

The chain combines TRBV5-1 with TRBJ2-1, with 13 bases lining up with TRBD2. Germline CDR1 reads SGHRS; CDR2 reads YFSETQ. The CDR3 totals 16 residues. V trimming: 4 bases; J trimming: 4 bases; junction bases outside the gene matches: 5. The CDR3 sequence is CASSRTSGSGYNEQFF. As DNA, the CDR3 is TGCGCCAGCAGCCGGACTAGCGGGAGCGGGTACAATGAGCAGTTCTTC.